This T cell receptor beta chain was retrieved from a study of shared clonotypes between healthy human individuals. Several immunoSEQ plates held equal portions of the genomic DNA taken from each subset. Each replicate PCR on the sorted subsets used approximately 200 ng DNA (roughly 27,000 T cell genomes). The protocol was immunoSEQ multiplex PCR, while the TCRdb copy is restricted to in-frame clones and leaves out a portion. There are approximately 1.5 million clones in the sample; 98% occur only once, and around 0.47% lies in the top ten. The split of CD4+ cells yielded CD45RA+ naive and CD45RA-negative memory subsets. The J segment lost 2 bases and the V segment lost 0 bases, leaving 17 bases of the junction unmatched. CDR1 and CDR2 from the germline V gene are LGHNA and YSLEER. The CDR3 extends over 21 amino acids.

The V call is TRBV4-3, the J call TRBJ2-1; 9 bases align to TRBD2. The clonotype was recovered from a man aged 25 to 40 in good health. Sequenced sample: naive CD4+ T cells sorted from blood. As to subset: CD45RA+ positively selected. The CDR3 sequence: CASSQDLAVTGTSLTYNEQFF. The CDR3 DNA sequence: TGCGCCAGCAGCCAAGATTTGGCGGTGACTGGGACTAGCCTAACCTACAATGAGCAGTTCTTC.